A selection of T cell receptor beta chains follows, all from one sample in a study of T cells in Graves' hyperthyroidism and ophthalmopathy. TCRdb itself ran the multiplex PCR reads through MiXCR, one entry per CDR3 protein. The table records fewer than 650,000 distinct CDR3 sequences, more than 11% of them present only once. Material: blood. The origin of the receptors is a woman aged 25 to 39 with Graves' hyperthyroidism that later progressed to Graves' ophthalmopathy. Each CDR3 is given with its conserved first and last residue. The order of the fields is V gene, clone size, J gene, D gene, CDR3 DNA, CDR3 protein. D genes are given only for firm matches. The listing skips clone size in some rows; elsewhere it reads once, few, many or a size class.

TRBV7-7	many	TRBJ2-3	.	TGTGCTAGCAGCCCCGCCGTGGTCACAGATACGCAGTATTTT	CASSPAVVTDTQYF
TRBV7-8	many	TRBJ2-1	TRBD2	TGTGCCAGCAGCCCGACTAGCGTGAGTGAGCAGTTCTTC	CASSPTSVSEQFF
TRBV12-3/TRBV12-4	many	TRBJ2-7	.	TGTGCCAGCAGTCCCCCGACCTCTACTAGCCACTCCTACGAGCAGTACTTC	CASSPPTSTSHSYEQYF
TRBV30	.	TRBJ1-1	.	TGTGCCTGGAGTGGCCCCATCGGCAGAGCGTCGAACAATGAAGCTTTCTTT	CAWSGPIGRASNNEAFF
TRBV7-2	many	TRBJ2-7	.	TGTGCCAGCAGCTTAGAGGGGTTCTACGAGCAGTACTTC	CASSLEGFYEQYF
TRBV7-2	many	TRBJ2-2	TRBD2	TGTGCCAGCAGCTTAGCATCGGGGGGGAGCGGGGAGCTGTTTTTT	CASSLASGGSGELFF
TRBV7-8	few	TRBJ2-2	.	TGTGCCAGCAGCTCCGAGAGGGGATCCCCTCGGGTCGGGGAGCTGTTTTTT	CASSSERGSPRVGELFF
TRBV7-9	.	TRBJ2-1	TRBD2	TGTGCCAGCAGCACTAGTGTACTAGCGGGACTTCATGAGCAGTTCTTC	CASSTSVLAGLHEQFF
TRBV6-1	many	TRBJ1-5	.	TGTGCCAGCCGACTGAATAGCAATCAGCCCCAGCATTTT	CASRLNSNQPQHF
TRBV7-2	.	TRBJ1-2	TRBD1	TGTGCCAGCACCTACGCGCCGGGACAGGGTCTCTATGGCTACACCTTC	CASTYAPGQGLYGYTF
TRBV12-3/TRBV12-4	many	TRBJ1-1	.	TGTGCCAGCCGCCAGGGGACCGCTCCTGAAGCTTTCTTT	CASRQGTAPEAFF
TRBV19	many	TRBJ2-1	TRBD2	TGTGCCAGTAGTATAGGCGCGAGGCTAGCGGACAATGAGCAGTTCTTC	CASSIGARLADNEQFF
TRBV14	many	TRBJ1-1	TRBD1	TGTGCCAGCAGCCAAGCCAGGGGGCCTCTAGCTTTCTTT	CASSQARGPLAFF
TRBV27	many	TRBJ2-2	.	TGTGCCAGCAGTTTATTGAGCGGGGAGCTGTTTTTT	CASSLLSGELFF
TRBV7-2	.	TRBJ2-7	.	TGTGCCAGCAGCTTAGGGACAGAGCGTCAGCAGTACTTC	CASSLGTERQQYF
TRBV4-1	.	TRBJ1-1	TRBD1	TGCGCCAGCAGCCAAGAAGGCCCCGGGGACAGGGTTTCTGATAATATAATGAACAATGAAGCTTTCTTT	CASSQEGPGDRVSDNIMNNEAFF
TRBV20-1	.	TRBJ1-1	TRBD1	TGCAGTGCCGGCGCAGGGGGGTGGGGCACTGAAGCTTTCTTT	CSAGAGGWGTEAFF
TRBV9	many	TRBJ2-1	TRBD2	TGTGCCAGCAGCGTCAGACTAGCGGGAGATGTGGATGAGCAGTTCTTC	CASSVRLAGDVDEQFF
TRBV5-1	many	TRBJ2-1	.	TGCGCCAGCAGCGGAAGCGCGATCGAGCAGTTCTTC	CASSGSAIEQFF
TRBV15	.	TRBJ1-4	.	TGTGCCACCAGCAGAGACAGGGTGGAGGGCGAAAAACTGTTTTTT	CATSRDRVEGEKLFF
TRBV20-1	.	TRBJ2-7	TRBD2	TGCAGTGGGGAGGGGAATCATCACGAGCAGTACTTC	CSGEGNHHEQYF
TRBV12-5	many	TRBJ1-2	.	TGTGCTAGTGGTTCCCCCTCTGGCTACACCTTC	CASGSPSGYTF
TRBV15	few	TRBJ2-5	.	TGTGCCACCAGCAGACCGGGCCGGGAGACCCAGTACTTC	CATSRPGRETQYF
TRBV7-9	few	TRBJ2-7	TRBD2	TGTGCCAGCAGCCCCGTGGGGACTAGCGCAACCTACGAGCAGTACTTC	CASSPVGTSATYEQYF
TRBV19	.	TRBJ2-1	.	TGTGCCAGTACCCCCGCTAAGGGGGGGTCTTGGGAGCAGTTCTTC	CASTPAKGGSWEQFF
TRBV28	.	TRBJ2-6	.	TGTGCCAGCAGTCCCGGGGACGGACCCTCTGGGGCCAACGTCCTGACTTTC	CASSPGDGPSGANVLTF
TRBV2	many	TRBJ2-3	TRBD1	TGTGCCAGCAGTCTGAGGACAGGGGTACATACGCAGTATTTT	CASSLRTGVHTQYF
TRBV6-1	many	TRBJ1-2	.	TGTGCCAGCAGTGAAGGGACGTCCGGCTACACCTTC	CASSEGTSGYTF
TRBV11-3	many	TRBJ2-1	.	TGTGCCAGCAGCTTAGAGCTGGGCGGGTCGTACAATGAGCAGTTCTTC	CASSLELGGSYNEQFF